A selection of T cell receptor beta chains follows, all from one sample in a study of memory CD4+ T cells and cytomegalovirus serostatus. Here immunoSEQ multiplex PCR was the method, and the copy in TCRdb shows in-frame clones only, minus some. There are under 70,000 clones in the sample; around 80% occur only once, and more than 1% lies in the top ten. Specimen: memory CD4+ T cells from blood. These receptor sequences come from an adult in good health and CMV-seronegative. CDR3s include the opening cysteine and the closing phenylalanine or tryptophan. A D gene is named only where the DNA matches it firmly. Only some rows state a clone size, as once, few, many or a class for expanded clones.

length	V	size	D	CDR3
14	TRBV5-1	.	.	CASSLVVQPYEQYF
15	TRBV29-1	.	TRBD1	CSGKQGPQEYYEQYF
11	TRBV29-1	few	.	CSVVLNTEAFF
15	TRBV6-4	.	TRBD1	CASSEQGAGTDTQYF
11	TRBV20-1	.	.	CSARQTDTQYF
14	TRBV5-1	.	.	CASSWGRGNSPLHF
13	TRBV10-3	once	.	CAISGDRDQPQHF
14	TRBV19	.	TRBD1	CASRRDRGIETQYF
14	TRBV28	.	TRBD1	CASTMDRGGNEQFF
14	TRBV16	.	TRBD1	CASSQRRGHYGYTF
14	TRBV6-5	.	.	CASSWDRGTGELFF
12	TRBV6-6	.	.	CASSFGGSEQFF
14	TRBV28	.	.	CASKGGLEGNTIYF
14	TRBV5-1	once	TRBD1	CASRLGQGSYGYTF
16	TRBV5-1	.	.	CASSLEAASSYNEQFF
14	TRBV18	.	.	CASSPPARAGTQYF
16	TRBV2	few	TRBD2	CASRAGLAALTGELFF
16	TRBV27	.	TRBD2	CASSYQGLAGTDTQYF
14	TRBV5-5	.	.	CASSPWRTSYEQYF
14	TRBV15	few	TRBD1	CATSRDPGGSSQYF
15	TRBV7-2	.	.	CASSQPGPPTDTQYF
14	TRBV2	few	.	CANARDRSTDTQYF
18	TRBV7-2	.	TRBD2	CASSWALAGGPSTDTQYF
16	TRBV7-3	.	.	CASSRDHLFGASGYTF
12	TRBV29-1	.	TRBD2	CSATGGGGEQYF
15	TRBV18	few	.	CASSQAGAPQETQYF
15	TRBV19	.	TRBD2	CASSALAGYYNEQFF
18	TRBV4-3	.	.	CASSQDGPGTSSNQPQHF
14	TRBV11-2	.	.	CASSLERQTNEQFF
14	TRBV11-3	.	.	CASSGARGSGELFF
13	TRBV11-3	.	TRBD2	CASSPGLGAEQFF
14	TRBV27	.	TRBD1	CASSPGTGEYEQYF
15	TRBV15	.	.	CATSRGATSTDTQYF
17	TRBV10-1	few	TRBD1	CASSEAQDRGRDTEAFF
12	TRBV29-1	.	TRBD2	CSVEDRREGLFF
15	TRBV7-2	.	.	CASSPHPGSRTEAFF
15	TRBV18	once	TRBD1	CASSFDRATNEKLFF